The rows below give T cell receptor beta chains drawn from one sample of a study of OX40 agonist ivuxolimab in advanced cancers. The table came from immunoSEQ multiplex PCR; TCRdb's copy has only in-frame clones and leaves some out. The sample includes some 86,000 clones, 75% to 95% of them seen just once. Sequencing used CD4+ or CD8+ T cells sorted from blood, obtained in a trial of the OX40 agonist ivuxolimab. Every receptor here comes from an adult with an advanced solid tumor such as melanoma, head and neck, liver or kidney cancer. Both conserved end residues are part of each CDR3. The D gene is left open where the match is weak. Clone sizes are given selectively: once, few, many, or a class where the clone is expanded.

clone_size j_call v_call d_call cdr3_nt cdr3_aa
. TRBJ2-7 TRBV6-6 . TGTGCCAGCAGGGCAGGGATCGAGCAGTACTTC CASRAGIEQYF
. TRBJ2-7 TRBV29-1 TRBD2 TGCAGCGTTGAACTGGGGGGGAGGAGCTCCTACGAGCAGTACTTC CSVELGGRSSYEQYF
once TRBJ2-3 TRBV28 TRBD1 TGTGCCAGCAGTGTTCGGACGACAGGGACAGATACGCAGTATTTT CASSVRTTGTDTQYF
. TRBJ1-1 TRBV11-3 TRBD1 TGTGCCAGCAGCTTAGATCGGACAGGGCGGAGTGCTTTCTTT CASSLDRTGRSAFF
. TRBJ2-6 TRBV27 . TGTGCCAGCAGTTCCCTGGGACAAATCCCATCCTCTGGGGCCAACGTCCTGACTTTC CASSSLGQIPSSGANVLTF
. TRBJ2-3 TRBV27 . TGTGCCAGCAGTTTTGGGGGAACAGATACGCAGTATTTT CASSFGGTDTQYF
. TRBJ2-1 TRBV6-5 TRBD2 TGTGCCAGCAGTGAGGGACTAGCGGTCAATGAGCAGTTCTTC CASSEGLAVNEQFF
. TRBJ2-7 TRBV11-3 TRBD1 TGTGCCAGCACCCAACGGACAGGGAGTTATGAATCCTACGAGCAGTACTTC CASTQRTGSYESYEQYF
. TRBJ1-1 TRBV7-8 . TGTGCCAGCAGCCACCCCGTCGATGGGGCTTTCTTT CASSHPVDGAFF
. TRBJ2-1 TRBV6-4 . TGTGCCAGCAGTGACTCGAAGACTACTGAGCAGTTCTTC CASSDSKTTEQFF
. TRBJ2-1 TRBV13 . TGTGCCAGCAGCTTAGGCGACAGCTCCTACAATGAGCAGTTCTTC CASSLGDSSYNEQFF
. TRBJ2-7 TRBV9 . TGTGCCAGCAGCGGCCGGGACACCTCCTACGAGCAGTACTTC CASSGRDTSYEQYF
. TRBJ1-2 TRBV27 TRBD1 TGTGCCAGACCCACAGGGGCGAACTATGGCTACACCTTC CARPTGANYGYTF
. TRBJ1-2 TRBV5-1 TRBD1 TGCGCCAGCAGCTCCGACAGGGAAAATGGCTACACCTTC CASSSDRENGYTF
. TRBJ2-3 TRBV9 . TGTGCCAGCAGCGTAGGGGGGAGCATCCTAGATACGCAGTATTTT CASSVGGSILDTQYF
once TRBJ1-1 TRBV5-1 . TGCGCCAGCAGCTTGAAAGGGGCCCCCAACACTGAAGCTTTCTTT CASSLKGAPNTEAFF
. TRBJ2-7 TRBV19 . TGTGCCAGTAGAGAGGATCTCTCCTACGAGCAGTACTTC CASREDLSYEQYF
. TRBJ1-1 TRBV25-1 . TGTGCCAGCAGTTGGGGGGGCTCTGAAGCTTTCTTT CASSWGGSEAFF
medium-sized TRBJ1-2 TRBV13 . TGTGCCAGCAGCCGAGGACGAATTCAAGCTAACTATGGCTACACCTTC CASSRGRIQANYGYTF
. TRBJ2-7 TRBV7-3 TRBD2 TGTGCCAGCAGTCAAACAGCGCTGGAGGGACTAGAGCCCTACGAGCAGTACTTC CASSQTALEGLEPYEQYF
. TRBJ1-1 TRBV15 TRBD1 TGTGCCACCAGCAGAGTAGGACAGGGGGGCACTGAAGCTTTCTTT CATSRVGQGGTEAFF
once TRBJ2-3 TRBV7-9 . TGTGCCAGCAGCCTAAGCGAGGCAGATACGCAGTATTTT CASSLSEADTQYF
. TRBJ2-1 TRBV11-3 . TGTGCCAGCAGGGGGAAAAGGTCCTACAATGAGCAGTTCTTC CASRGKRSYNEQFF
. TRBJ2-3 TRBV5-6 TRBD2 TGTGCCAGCAGCTTGGCCAGAGCGGGGAGCACAGATACGCAGTATTTT CASSLARAGSTDTQYF
. TRBJ2-6 TRBV2 TRBD1 TGTGCCAGCAGTGATGAGACAGGGGGCTATGGGGCCAACGTCCTGACTTTC CASSDETGGYGANVLTF
. TRBJ2-5 TRBV5-6 TRBD1 TGTGCCAGCAGAATCGCAGGGGGACAAGAGACCCAGTACTTC CASRIAGGQETQYF
. TRBJ2-6 TRBV19 . TGTGCCAGTAGTATAGGGACAGCACGGTCCGTCCTGACTTTC CASSIGTARSVLTF
. TRBJ1-2 TRBV6-4 TRBD1 TGTGCCAGCAGTGAAACAGGGGGTACTACCTATGGCTACACCTTC CASSETGGTTYGYTF
. TRBJ2-7 TRBV11-3 TRBD2 TGTGCCAGCAGCGTACCCGGGACTAGCGTTACCTACGAGCAGTACTTC CASSVPGTSVTYEQYF
. TRBJ2-5 TRBV10-3 . TGTGCCATCAGTGACCAAGAGACCCAGTACTTC CAISDQETQYF
. TRBJ2-3 TRBV2 TRBD2 TGTGCCAGCAGTGATACCGGGACTAGCGGGAGTCGGGGCACAGATACGCAGTATTTT CASSDTGTSGSRGTDTQYF
. TRBJ2-7 TRBV12-5 . TGTGCTAGTGGTTTGGTCGCAGGGAGCGGGTCCTACGAGCAGTACTTC CASGLVAGSGSYEQYF